Reported below is one T cell receptor (beta chain). This sample was taken from a study of cytomegalovirus exposure and HLA in healthy donors. The germline CDR1 and CDR2 sequences are MNHEY and SVGAGI. There are 15 residues in the CDR3. Trimming removed 5 bases from V and 3 bases from J; junction bases left unmatched: 7. It was with 60 Vbeta and 13 Jbeta primers that the PCR ran. Repertoires were generated with immunoSEQ multiplex PCR, while TCRdb's copy carries only in-frame clones and drops some. This table holds 160,000 or so clones, roughly 76% found once. The source is a young woman in good health and CMV-seropositive. This chain uses TRBV6-5 with TRBJ1-1; 9 bases are shared with TRBD1. The sample consisted of PBMCs. DNA of the CDR3: TGTGCCAGCAGTCACAGGGGGCCGACGGACACTGAAGCTTTCTTT. The encoded protein is CASSHRGPTDTEAFF.